The 30 T cell receptor beta chains below come from one sample, sequenced in a study of T cells in Graves' hyperthyroidism and ophthalmopathy. Template material for amplifying TCR beta CDR3 regions consisted of RNA transcripts. A first-round RT-PCR of the TCR CDR3 used the HTBI primer set. TCRdb re-called the multiplex PCR reads through MiXCR, storing one row per CDR3 protein. The sample includes hundreds of thousands of distinct CDR3 sequences, approximately 19% of them seen just once. Material: blood. These receptors originate from a woman between 50 and 59 years old with Graves' hyperthyroidism that later progressed to Graves' ophthalmopathy.

This clonotype appeared many times. This chain uses TRBV11-3 with TRBJ2-3, with D maybe TRBD2 (5 bases). Trimming removed 4 bases at V and 4 bases at J, with 12 bases between. Germline CDR1 reads SGHNT; CDR2 reads YENEEA. The CDR3 is 14 amino acids. CDR3 protein: CASSSRDGPDTQYF. CDR3 DNA: TGTGCCAGCAGCTCCCGGGATGGCCCAGATACGCAGTATTTT.

This clonotype was counted many times. J is TRBJ1-5 and V is TRBV2; TRBD1 might be the D (5 bases). This CDR3 region has 14 residues. Germline CDR1 SNHLY, CDR2 FYNNEI. V was clipped by 6 bases and J by 2 bases, with 11 bases between them. CDR3 protein: CASRPGGGNQPQHF. DNA of the CDR3: TGTGCCAGCAGGCCCGGGGGGGGCAATCAGCCCCAGCATTTT.

This clonotype was seen ten or more times. The CDR3 DNA reads TGTGCCAGCGCAGCTAGCGGGGGGAACAATGAGCAGTTCTTC. It yields the protein CASAASGGNNEQFF. The chain is built from TRBV6-2 or TRBV6-3 and TRBJ2-1; 11 nucleotides agree with TRBD2. V trimming: 8 bases; J trimming: 5 bases; junction bases outside the gene matches: 5. The CDR3 extends over 14 amino acids. Germline V gene sequence: CDR1 MNHEY, CDR2 SVGEGT.

There are a few counts of this clonotype. The V and J genes are TRBV6-1 and TRBJ2-1; D may correspond to TRBD1 or TRBD2 (5 bases each). This CDR3 contains 13 residues. Trimming removed 8 bases at V and 5 bases at J, with 13 bases between. Germline assignment: CDR1 MNHNS and CDR2 SASEGT. CDR3 DNA sequence: TGTGCCAGCGGGGACGGGGTCCACAATGAGCAGTTCTTC. This encodes CASGDGVHNEQFF.

This clonotype was counted ten times or more. The rearrangement joins TRBV3-1 to TRBJ2-2; maybe TRBD2 (5 bases). The CDR3 length is 15 residues. V lost 0 bases, J lost 8 bases, and 13 bases lay in between. Germline assignment: CDR1 LGHDT and CDR2 YNNKEL (reference sequence). For the CDR3, the DNA is TGTGCCAGCAGCCAAGATCCCACTAGGAGTGGGGAGCTGTTTTTT. This translates into CASSQDPTRSGELFF.

J is TRBJ2-3 and V is TRBV10-1, with 9 positions matching TRBD2. The germline CDR1 and CDR2 sequences are WNHNN and SYGVQD (reference sequence). The CDR3 spans 16 residues. The V gene end was trimmed by 0 bases and the J gene end by 4 bases; junction bases not matched to a gene: 5. In DNA form, the CDR3 reads TGCGCCAGCAGTGAGTCTGCGGGGGGGTTGGCAGATACGCAGTATTTT. As protein: CASSESAGGLADTQYF.

This clonotype was seen many times. This chain joins TRBV2 and TRBJ1-2; no definite D call. Germline V gene sequence: CDR1 SNHLY, CDR2 FYNNEI. Trimming shortened V by 7 bases and J by 2 bases, and 5 bases separated the two germline ends. The CDR3 sequence is 11 residues long. The CDR3 reads CASIGNYGYTF. The CDR3 nucleotides are TGTGCCAGCATTGGAAACTATGGCTACACCTTC.

The chain links TRBV7-9 to TRBJ1-3; D remains unclear. The CDR3 covers 15 residues. Trimming cost V 5 bases and J 0 bases, with 11 bases left between them. From germline, CDR1 is SEHNR and CDR2 FQNEAQ (reference sequence). The CDR3 is CASSVWRDSGNTIYF. The CDR3 DNA follows: TGTGCCAGCAGCGTCTGGCGGGACTCTGGAAACACCATATATTTT.

This clonotype was seen more than once but under ten times. The chain links TRBV7-8 to TRBJ1-6; D may be TRBD1 (6 bases). Per the germline V gene, CDR1 is SGHVS and CDR2 is FQNEAQ. CDR3 length: 15 residues. The ends were cut back, 5 bases at V and 7 bases at J, with 15 bases in the middle. In DNA, the CDR3 is TGTGCCAGCAGCCAACAGGGTTGGGGAAATTCACCCCTCCACTTT. This sequence encodes CASSQQGWGNSPLHF.

There are a few counts of this clonotype. The chain has TRBV2 and TRBJ1-4; no definite D call. The V gene's germline CDR1 is SNHLY and CDR2 FYNNEI. V shed 6 bases and J shed 6 bases, with 14 bases lying between them. The CDR3 is 14 residues long. The CDR3 spells CASRDGVLDEKLFF. DNA of the CDR3: TGTGCCAGCAGGGACGGGGTCCTGGATGAAAAACTGTTTTTT.

The rearrangement links TRBV19 to TRBJ2-1, with a possible D match to TRBD2 (7 bases). V lost 6 bases to trimming and J lost 5 bases, with 23 bases between them. The V gene's germline CDR1 is LNHDA and CDR2 SQIVND (reference sequence). The CDR3 has 17 residues. The DNA of the CDR3 is TGTGCCAGTAGCCGGATTCGAGGGGGGGCCCAAAACAATGAGCAGTTCTTC. It specifies CASSRIRGGAQNNEQFF. The variable domain in full, with the rest retrieved from reference TRBV19 and TRBJ2-1, is DGGITQSPKYLFRKEGQNVTLSCEQNLNHDAMYWYRQDPGQGLRLIYYSQIVNDFQKGDIAEGYSVSREKKESFPLTVTSAQKNPTAFYLCASSRIRGGAQNNEQFFGPGTRLTVL.

In this sample, this clonotype turned up many times. The J gene is TRBJ1-1, the V gene TRBV30; no definite D call. Germline-derived CDR1 and CDR2 are GTSNPN and SVGIG (reference sequence). The CDR3 spans 17 residues. V was shortened by 4 bases and J by 3 bases, with 24 bases between the two germline ends. The CDR3 loop is CAWICFPGLTTDTEAFF. CDR3 DNA: TGTGCCTGGATCTGTTTTCCGGGCCTCACTACGGACACTGAAGCTTTCTTT.

At least ten counts were recorded for this clonotype. In DNA, the CDR3 is TGTGCCAGCAGCCAAGCGATTCGAGGCAGGGCCTACGAGCAGTACTTC. As protein: CASSQAIRGRAYEQYF. The chain combines TRBV3-1 with TRBJ2-7; D is perhaps TRBD1 (5 bases). The CDR3 runs 16 residues. The V gene's germline CDR1 is LGHDT and CDR2 YNNKEL (reference sequence). Trimming pared 1 base from V and 2 bases from J, leaving 15 bases between.

The chain carries TRBV6-1 and TRBJ1-3; D call uncertain. V was trimmed by 6 bases and J by 0 bases, leaving 12 bases between them. Germline CDR1 MNHNS, CDR2 SASEGT. This CDR3 has 15 amino acids. The CDR3 coding sequence is TGTGCCAGCAGCCGACCCTCCGGCTCTGGAAACACCATATATTTT. As protein: CASSRPSGSGNTIYF.

The chain carries TRBV7-9 and TRBJ2-3; 14 bases fit TRBD2. Unmatched junction bases numbered 4, after V lost 3 bases and J lost 5 bases. CDR1 is SEHNR and CDR2 is FQNEAQ in the germline V gene (reference sequence). This CDR3 is built from 16 residues. CDR3 sequence: CASSLGLAGVKDTQYF. As DNA, the CDR3 is TGTGCCAGCAGCTTGGGACTAGCGGGAGTCAAAGATACGCAGTATTTT.

The chain couples TRBV7-9 to TRBJ1-6; TRBD1 is a possible D gene (6 bases). From germline, CDR1 is SEHNR and CDR2 FQNEAQ (reference sequence). This CDR3 spans 15 amino acids. V shed 2 bases and J shed 5 bases, with 10 bases lying between them. In nucleotides, the CDR3 is TGTGCCAGCAGCTTATGGTCAGGGGATAATTCACCCCTCCACTTT. Amino acid sequence: CASSLWSGDNSPLHF.

There are many counts of this clonotype. The CDR3: CASSLGTGRSPLHF. In DNA, the CDR3 is TGTGCCAGCAGCCTTGGGACAGGGCGATCACCCCTCCACTTT. J is TRBJ1-6 and V is TRBV11-2, with 9 bases identical to TRBD1. The CDR3 consists of 14 residues. V was pared by 5 bases and J by 10 bases, with 6 bases of the junction left unmatched. Germline V CDR1 and CDR2: SGHAT, FQNNGV.

The V gene is TRBV27, the J gene TRBJ1-1; the D gene is possibly TRBD1 (5 bases). CDR1 and CDR2 (germline): MNHEY, SMNVEV (reference sequence). V was pared by 1 base and J by 6 bases, with 15 bases between. This CDR3 is 15 amino acids long. The CDR3 DNA reads TGTGCCAGCAGTTTATTTGGGCAGGGAAGTGCTGAAGCTTTCTTT. Its protein is CASSLFGQGSAEAFF.

The chain couples TRBV4-2 to TRBJ2-1, with unresolved D. This CDR3 is 16 amino acids long. Trimming left V 1 base short and J 0 bases short, with 10 bases between. Germline V gives CDR1 LGHNA, CDR2 YNFKEQ. CDR3 sequence reads: CASSQGTSSSYNEQFF. CDR3 nucleotides: TGTGCCAGCAGCCAAGGTACTTCGTCCTCCTACAATGAGCAGTTCTTC.

V gene TRBV5-1 combines with J gene TRBJ2-3; possible D gene TRBD2, 5 bases. Germline V CDR1 and CDR2: SGHRS, YFSETQ. The CDR3 extends over 16 amino acids. V was clipped by 2 bases and J by 2 bases, with 15 bases between them. This CDR3 is CASSFRTVRATDTQYF. The CDR3 bases are TGCGCCAGCAGCTTTAGGACTGTCCGCGCCACAGATACGCAGTATTTT.

This clonotype was found a few times. This chain links TRBV6-1 with TRBJ2-3; tentatively, D is TRBD2 (6 bases). The CDR3 is 14 residues long. Germline loops: CDR1 MNHNS, CDR2 SASEGT. V gave up 4 bases and J gave up 4 bases, with 12 bases separating them. Here the CDR3 reads CASSGAGSPDTQYF. CDR3 coding DNA: TGTGCCAGCAGTGGTGCCGGGAGTCCAGATACGCAGTATTTT.

This rearrangement joins TRBV10-3 to TRBJ2-5, with 11 positions matching TRBD2. This CDR3 contains 16 residues. Germline V gene lookup returns CDR1 ENHRY and CDR2 SYGVKD. Trimming at V came to 2 bases and at J to 1 base, leaving 3 bases not matched to a gene. The CDR3 nucleotides read TGTGCCATCAGTGAGCCCGGGACTAGCGGCCAAGAGACCCAGTACTTC. Protein sequence: CAISEPGTSGQETQYF.

The chain recombines TRBV7-3 with TRBJ2-7, with 7 bases that match TRBD2. The J segment lost 1 base and the V segment lost 1 base, leaving 7 bases of the junction unmatched. The CDR3 covers 16 residues. Germline assignment: CDR1 SGHTA and CDR2 FQGTGA. As DNA, the CDR3 is TGTGCCAGCAGCTTAAACCCTAGCGGAGCTTCCTACGAGCAGTACTTC. It is translated as CASSLNPSGASYEQYF.

The chain is built from TRBV9 and TRBJ2-1, with D tentatively TRBD2 (5 bases). V was shortened by 0 bases and J by 0 bases, with 7 bases between the two germline ends. The CDR3 extends over 15 amino acids. CDR1 is SGDLS and CDR2 is YYNGEE in the germline V gene. The CDR3 loop reads CASSVVDFSYNEQFF. The CDR3 region has the DNA TGTGCCAGCAGCGTAGTGGACTTCTCCTACAATGAGCAGTTCTTC. The variable domain in full, with the rest retrieved from reference TRBV9 and TRBJ2-1, is DSGVTQTPKHLITATGQRVTLRCSPRSGDLSVYWYQQSLDQGLQFLIQYYNGEERAKGNILERFSAQQFPDLHSELNLSSLELGDSALYFCASSVVDFSYNEQFFGPGTRLTVL.

At least ten counts were recorded for this clonotype. The CDR3: CSAPRQGAGANVLTF. The DNA of the CDR3 is TGCAGTGCTCCTCGACAGGGCGCTGGGGCCAACGTCCTGACTTTC. The gene calls are TRBV20-1 and TRBJ2-6; 7 bases fit TRBD1. The CDR3 is 15 amino acids. The germline CDR1 and CDR2 sequences are DFQATT and SNEGSKA (reference sequence). With 5 bases clipped from V and 2 bases from J, the junction kept 6 bases outside the gene matches.

V and J are TRBV19 and TRBJ2-3; 12 bases align to TRBD1. CDR3 length equals 18 residues. CDR1 and CDR2 from the germline V gene are LNHDA and SQIVND (reference sequence). The trim removed 8 bases at V and 2 bases at J, leaving 14 bases unmatched. The chain's CDR3 is CASGGYPGTGGPTDTQYF. CDR3 DNA sequence: TGTGCCAGTGGAGGGTACCCCGGGACAGGGGGCCCCACAGATACGCAGTATTTT.

This clonotype was seen a few times. The chain recombines TRBV2 with TRBJ1-5, with 8 bases that match TRBD1. This CDR3 is 15 amino acids long. The V gene's germline CDR1 is SNHLY and CDR2 FYNNEI. V gave up 4 bases and J gave up 6 bases; unmatched junction bases: 8. The CDR3 DNA follows: TGTGCCAGCAGTGGACAGGGGCCCGCAATTCAGCCCCAGCATTTT. Translation gives CASSGQGPAIQPQHF.

This clonotype has more than one count but fewer than ten. J is TRBJ2-1 and V is TRBV15; maybe TRBD1 (5 bases). Looked up from germline, CDR1 is LNHNV and CDR2 is YYDKDF (reference sequence). V was clipped by 0 bases and J by 11 bases, with 11 bases between them. The CDR3 contains 13 residues. The CDR3 region is CATSRDTGTKQFF. The CDR3 nucleotides are TGTGCCACCAGCAGAGATACAGGTACTAAGCAGTTCTTC.

For the CDR3, the DNA is TGTGCCAGCAGCTTATTTAGAACTAGCGGGGGGTACAATGAGCAGTTCTTC. Amino acids: CASSLFRTSGGYNEQFF. The chain uses TRBV7-6 and TRBJ2-1; 12 nucleotides line up with TRBD2. The V and J ends lost 2 bases and 4 bases, in that order; junction bases with no gene match: 6. The germline CDR1 and CDR2 sequences are SGHVS and FNYEAQ. The CDR3 has 17 amino acids.

This clonotype was seen repeatedly, ten times or more. The rearrangement links TRBV11-1 to TRBJ2-1; TRBD1 is a possible D gene (5 bases). Trimming stripped 1 base from V and 5 bases from J, with 12 bases between. This CDR3 is built from 15 residues. Germline CDR1 reads SGHAT; CDR2 reads FQDESV (reference sequence). The CDR3 nucleotides are TGTGCCAGCAGCTTAGGCAGGGAAAAGAACAATGAGCAGTTCTTC. Translating gives CASSLGREKNNEQFF.